The entry below gives a single T cell receptor beta chain sequence along with its context. What it binds is not known. The data belong to a study of shared clonotypes between healthy human individuals. Germline loops: CDR1 MGHDK, CDR2 SYGVNS. CDR3 size: 14 residues. The V end lost 4 bases, the J end lost 4 bases, and 11 bases lay between the germline ends. Regarding the study as a whole: The donor pool, a small one, limited the genetic and exposure-history diversity represented. Measured sharing among donors was expected to vary with sequencing depth.

The protocol was immunoSEQ multiplex PCR, while the TCRdb copy is restricted to in-frame clones and leaves out a portion. The repertoire holds about 2.4 million clones, with around 90% as singletons. Sample: naive CD4+ T cells sorted from blood. Subset specified: CD45RA+ positively selected. J is TRBJ1-5 and V is TRBV25-1; no clear D. The TCR sequence derives from a man aged 18 to 30 in good health. The CDR3 nucleotides read TGTGCCAGCAGTGGCTCCGGTCTTAATCAGCCCCAGCATTTT. Its translation is CASSGSGLNQPQHF.